Following are 32 T cell receptor beta chains from one sample sequenced in a study of long-term antiretroviral therapy in people with HIV. The libraries were made with immunoSEQ v3.0 at survey level. The protocol was immunoSEQ multiplex PCR, while the TCRdb copy is restricted to in-frame clones and leaves out a portion. The table has 42,000 or so clones, approximately 85% seen once. Material: unsorted PBMCs, obtained 3.1 years after starting antiretroviral therapy. These receptors were collected from a woman in her 50s with HIV.

J is TRBJ1-1 and V is TRBV6-5; tentative D call: TRBD1 (5 bases). CDR3 length: 14 amino acids. Per the germline V gene, CDR1 is MNHEY and CDR2 is SVGAGI. V lost 0 bases and J 4 bases, leaving 9 bases between the germline ends. The CDR3: CASSYSEGATEAFF. The CDR3 nucleotides are TGTGCCAGCAGTTACTCGGAAGGGGCCACTGAAGCTTTCTTT.

The gene calls are TRBV5-1 and TRBJ2-7; a weak D match, TRBD1 (6 bases). The CDR3 runs to 14 residues. Germline assignment: CDR1 SGHRS and CDR2 YFSETQ. Trimming stripped 0 bases from V and 7 bases from J, with 14 bases between. The CDR3 DNA sequence: TGCGCCAGCAGCTTGGTTTGGGCAGGGGAGGAGCAGTACTTC. As protein: CASSLVWAGEEQYF.

This clone was observed a single time. The rearrangement joins TRBV7-3 to TRBJ1-1, with 9 bases aligning to TRBD1. The junction had 8 bases not matched to a gene; V was cut back by 1 base and J by 5 bases. Germline CDR1 and CDR2: SGHTA and FQGTGA. The CDR3 is 16 amino acids. The DNA for the CDR3 is TGTGCCAGCAGCTTAAACGGACAGGGGTTTTGGACTGAAGCTTTCTTT. Residues: CASSLNGQGFWTEAFF.

The V gene is TRBV7-2, the J gene TRBJ1-1; the D gene is possibly TRBD1 (6 bases). This CDR3 region has 15 residues. Germline CDR1 reads SGHTA; CDR2 reads FQGNSA. Between the trimmed V and J ends, which lost 2 bases and 10 bases, there was a span of 20 bases. As DNA, the CDR3 is TGTGCCAGCAGCTTACCGGGGGCCCTAACACTGAGAGCTTTCTTT. Translating gives CASSLPGALTLRAFF.

The rearrangement uses TRBV2 and TRBJ1-6; a weak D match, TRBD1 (6 bases). The germline CDR1 and CDR2 sequences are SNHLY and FYNNEI. This CDR3 comprises 16 residues. V shed 4 bases and J shed 1 base, with 11 bases lying between them. In nucleotides, the CDR3 is TGTGCCAGCAGTGGGCGCCAGGGGTCCTATAATTCACCCCTCCACTTT. It is translated as CASSGRQGSYNSPLHF.

In regard to this clone: At one boundary the junction diverges from the germline segment, which might be a read error. V and J are TRBV7-2 and TRBJ2-1, with 8 bases matching TRBD2. From germline, CDR1 is SGHTA and CDR2 FQGNSA. This CDR3 has 17 amino acids. CDR3 sequence reads: CASSLAGSIAGYNEQFF. DNA for the CDR3: TGTGCCAGCAGCCTAGCCGGGTCGATAGCGGGATACAATGAGCAGTTCTTC.

This clone appeared a few times. The gene calls are TRBV4-1 and TRBJ1-3; maybe TRBD1 (5 bases). The germline V and J ends were trimmed by 5 bases and 0 bases, with 20 bases remaining between them. Germline V gene lookup returns CDR1 MGHRA and CDR2 YSYEKL. The length of the CDR3 is 18 residues. The CDR3 region is CASSEPGLPSSSGNTIYF. DNA for the CDR3: TGCGCCAGCAGCGAACCGGGACTACCGTCGAGCTCTGGAAACACCATATATTTT.

The chain couples TRBV30 to TRBJ1-5; 9 bases are shared with TRBD1. J lost 8 bases, V lost 1 base, and 12 bases had no gene match. The CDR3 is 16 residues long. From germline, CDR1 is GTSNPN and CDR2 SVGIG (reference sequence). Here the CDR3 DNA reads TGTGCCTGGAGTGCCCAAAGTCCCGGGACAGGGAAGCCCCAGCATTTT. Its translation is CAWSAQSPGTGKPQHF.

The rearrangement joins TRBV9 to TRBJ2-7; D gene unclear. Deletions cut 4 bases from V and 1 base from J, with 12 bases between. Germline V gives CDR1 SGDLS, CDR2 YYNGEE. The CDR3 is 14 amino acids. The CDR3 sequence: CASSPRHQSYEQYF. The CDR3 bases are TGTGCCAGCAGCCCACGACACCAATCCTACGAGCAGTACTTC.

The chain employs TRBV28 and TRBJ1-1, with D uncertain. V lost 3 bases, J lost 1 base, and 6 bases lay in between. The CDR3 runs to 13 residues. The germline V gene has CDR1 MDHEN and CDR2 SYDVKM. DNA for the CDR3: TGTGCCAGCAGTTTGGGGAAGAACACTGAAGCTTTCTTT. It yields the protein CASSLGKNTEAFF.

V usage is TRBV6-5 and J usage is TRBJ2-1; 10 nucleotides agree with TRBD1. The V segment lost 6 bases and the J segment 6 bases; nucleotides outside the gene matches: 8. Per the germline V gene, CDR1 is MNHEY and CDR2 is SVGAGI. This CDR3 is built from 15 residues. The DNA for the CDR3 is TGTGCCAGCAGAAAAACCGGGACAGGGGCCAATGAGCAGTTCTTC. This gives the protein CASRKTGTGANEQFF.

This sequence joins TRBV4-3 and TRBJ1-1; D not resolved. There are 13 residues in the CDR3. Germline-derived CDR1 and CDR2 are LGHNA and YSLEER. V was cut by 0 bases and J by 8 bases, with 10 bases left in between. CDR3 DNA sequence: TGCGCCAGCAGCCAAGAAAGGGTAGCAGAAGCTTTCTTT. It encodes CASSQERVAEAFF.

V usage is TRBV11-2 and J usage is TRBJ1-1; 9 positions agree with TRBD1. Trimming at V came to 6 bases and at J to 0 bases, leaving 8 bases not matched to a gene. The germline V gene encodes CDR1 SGHAT and CDR2 FQNNGV. The CDR3 contains 16 residues. CDR3 bases: TGTGCCAGCAGTTCCTTGGGACAGGGTATGAACACTGAAGCTTTCTTT. The encoded protein is CASSSLGQGMNTEAFF.

This chain joins TRBV5-1 and TRBJ2-5; TRBD2 aligns across 13 bases. Germline V CDR1 and CDR2: SGHRS, YFSETQ. This CDR3 has 15 amino acids. The junction had 3 bases not matched to a gene; V was cut back by 2 bases and J by 5 bases. The CDR3 nucleotides are TGCGCCAGCAGCTTTTCGGGACTAGCGGGGGAGACCCAGTACTTC. As protein: CASSFSGLAGETQYF.

The chain combines TRBV5-1 with TRBJ2-7, with D perhaps matching TRBD2 (5 bases). Trimming pared 0 bases from V and 4 bases from J, leaving 17 bases between. Per the germline V gene, CDR1 is SGHRS and CDR2 is YFSETQ. This CDR3 is 16 amino acids long. In DNA, the CDR3 is TGCGCCAGCAGCTTGGTTTCGGGGATTTCAGTTTACGAGCAGTACTTC. Translating gives CASSLVSGISVYEQYF.

The chain links TRBV1 to TRBJ1-5. TRBV1 is described as a pseudogene. The CDR3 covers 13 residues. In DNA, the CDR3 is TGCACCAGCAGCCAGGCAAGGGATCAGCCCCAGCATTTT. It yields the protein CTSSQARDQPQHF.

This chain joins TRBV9 and TRBJ2-1; TRBD1 matches at 10 bases. The ends lost 3 bases at V and 6 bases at J; junction bases unmatched: 3. Germline CDR1 reads SGDLS; CDR2 reads YYNGEE. The CDR3 covers 14 residues. DNA for the CDR3: TGTGCCAGCAGCGCGGACAGGGGGGGCAATGAGCAGTTCTTC. It specifies CASSADRGGNEQFF.

This clone was recorded once. The chain is built from TRBV7-9 and TRBJ2-7; D is tentatively TRBD1 or TRBD2 (5 bases each). This CDR3 region has 15 residues. The germline V and J ends were trimmed by 1 base and 6 bases, with 16 bases remaining between them. Germline V lookup: CDR1 SEHNR, CDR2 FQNEAQ (reference sequence). The CDR3 is CASSLGDVVLSEQYF. CDR3 DNA sequence: TGTGCCAGCAGCTTAGGGGACGTCGTTCTCTCCGAGCAGTACTTC.

This chain uses TRBV5-6 with TRBJ2-5; 9 nucleotides match TRBD2. The CDR3 loop spans 15 amino acids. The germline CDR1 and CDR2 sequences are SGHDT and YYEEEE. Trimming removed 0 bases from V and 3 bases from J; junction bases left unmatched: 3. CDR3 coding DNA: TGTGCCAGCAGCTTGGGCCGACTAGCGGAAGAGACCCAGTACTTC. Translation: CASSLGRLAEETQYF. The full variable domain, with the rest looked up from reference TRBV5-6 and TRBJ2-5, is DAGVTQSPTHLIKTRGQQVTLRCSPKSGHDTVSWYQQALGQGPQFIFQYYEEEERQRGNFPDRFSGHQFPNYSSELNVNALLLGDSALYLCASSLGRLAEETQYFGPGTRLLVL.

J is TRBJ1-5 and V is TRBV2; D is possibly TRBD1 (5 bases). V was clipped by 4 bases and J by 7 bases, with 14 bases between them. From germline, CDR1 is SNHLY and CDR2 FYNNEI. There are 14 residues in the CDR3. CDR3 in amino acids: CASSAVAGGQPQHF. Here the CDR3 DNA reads TGTGCCAGCAGTGCGGTCGCGGGGGGACAGCCCCAGCATTTT.

The V gene is TRBV29-1, the J gene TRBJ2-3, with 7 bases matching TRBD1. The germline V gene encodes CDR1 SQVTM and CDR2 ANQGSEA. V lost 7 bases, J lost 7 bases, and 11 bases stayed unmatched. There are 13 residues in the CDR3. CDR3 DNA: TGCAGCGCCACGAGACAGGGTCGGAATACGCAGTATTTT. Translated, it gives CSATRQGRNTQYF.

The chain joins TRBV5-4 to TRBJ2-3, with 7 bases identical to TRBD2. The CDR3 covers 13 residues. The ends lost 5 bases at V and 2 bases at J; junction bases unmatched: 2. The germline V gene encodes CDR1 SGHNT and CDR2 YYREEE (reference sequence). CDR3 sequence (DNA): TGTGCCAGCAGTTGGGACTACACAGATACGCAGTATTTT. Its translation: CASSWDYTDTQYF.

This chain connects TRBV9 to TRBJ2-7; 9 bases are a match to TRBD1. The junction had 7 bases not matched to a gene; V was cut back by 0 bases and J by 3 bases. The CDR3 runs to 16 residues. Germline V lookup: CDR1 SGDLS, CDR2 YYNGEE. CDR3 region: CASSVDPTGGRYEQYF. CDR3 sequence (DNA): TGTGCCAGCAGCGTAGACCCGACAGGGGGTCGCTACGAGCAGTACTTC.

The gene calls are TRBV5-4 and TRBJ1-6; 8 bases line up with TRBD1. Looked up from germline, CDR1 is SGHNT and CDR2 is YYREEE (reference sequence). The CDR3 contains 16 residues. J gave up 5 bases and V 2 bases, and 6 bases lay outside the gene matches. In DNA, the CDR3 is TGTGCCAGCAGCTTACGACCGACAGGGGATAATTCACCCCTCCACTTT. As protein: CASSLRPTGDNSPLHF.

The chain links TRBV6-1 to TRBJ2-1; D unclear. Germline values: CDR1 MNHNS, CDR2 SASEGT. CDR3 length: 14 residues. Trimming took off 7 bases at V and 0 bases at J, with 10 bases between the two ends. DNA for the CDR3: TGTGCCAGCACCCTGATGCGCTCCTACAATGAGCAGTTCTTC. Encoded protein: CASTLMRSYNEQFF.

J is TRBJ2-3 and V is TRBV7-3; 9 nucleotides align to TRBD1. This CDR3 region has 16 residues. V lost 2 bases, J lost 2 bases, and 5 bases stayed unmatched. Germline loops: CDR1 SGHTA, CDR2 FQGTGA. The CDR3 nucleotides read TGTGCCAGCAGCTTAGACAGGGGGATCCTCACAGATACGCAGTATTTT. Protein: CASSLDRGILTDTQYF.

The chain couples TRBV5-8 to TRBJ1-5; perhaps TRBD1 as D (5 bases). Germline V gene lookup returns CDR1 SGHTS and CDR2 YDEGEE. The CDR3 contains 14 residues. V gave up 1 base and J gave up 5 bases, with 10 bases separating them. CDR3 protein: CASSLLSGYQPQHF. CDR3 nucleotides: TGTGCCAGCAGCTTGCTGTCAGGGTATCAGCCCCAGCATTTT. The variable domain in full, completed from reference TRBV5-8 and TRBJ1-5, reads EAGVTQSPTHLIKTRGQQATLRCSPISGHTSVYWYQQALGLGLQFLLWYDEGEERNRGNFPPRFSGRQFPNYSSELNVNALELEDSALYLCASSLLSGYQPQHFGDGTRLSIL.

The chain combines TRBV2 with TRBJ2-3; D not resolved. The CDR3 consists of 13 residues. CDR1 is SNHLY, CDR2 FYNNEI, per germline. V lost 7 bases to trimming and J lost 7 bases, with 15 bases between them. Written as DNA, the CDR3 is TGTGCCAGCATGGACGTCTGGTCAAATACGCAGTATTTT. This translates into CASMDVWSNTQYF.

J is TRBJ2-3 and V is TRBV7-9; 7 nucleotides agree with TRBD2. The CDR3 has 16 amino acids. In germline, CDR1 is SEHNR, CDR2 FQNEAQ (reference sequence). The J segment lost 2 bases and the V segment lost 0 bases, leaving 5 bases of the junction unmatched. DNA of the CDR3: TGTGCCAGCAGCTTAGCTGTAGCGGGTAACACAGATACGCAGTATTTT. Residues: CASSLAVAGNTDTQYF.

This sequence joins TRBV5-6 and TRBJ2-1; no definite D call. The germline V gene has CDR1 SGHDT and CDR2 YYEEEE. This CDR3 contains 13 residues. V was clipped by 2 bases and J by 6 bases, with 9 bases between them. The chain's CDR3 is CASSFNSGNEQFF. DNA for the CDR3: TGTGCCAGCAGCTTTAATTCAGGCAATGAGCAGTTCTTC.

The chain uses TRBV9 and TRBJ2-4; D is unclear. The V end was cut by 4 bases, the J end by 0 bases, with 14 bases between. The CDR3 is made up of 16 amino acids. Germline V CDR1 and CDR2: SGDLS, YYNGEE. The chain's CDR3 is CASSPTASLAKNIQYF. The CDR3 nucleotides read TGTGCCAGCAGCCCAACAGCGTCCCTAGCCAAAAACATTCAGTACTTC.

The V and J genes are TRBV5-1 and TRBJ2-6; possible D gene TRBD2, 7 bases. V lost 6 bases to trimming and J lost 2 bases, with 15 bases between them. Germline V gene data show CDR1 as SGHRS and CDR2 as YFSETQ. The CDR3 is 16 residues long. CDR3 amino acids: CASTREGGAGANVLTF. The CDR3 DNA reads as TGCGCCAGCACCCGAGAGGGGGGGGCTGGGGCCAACGTCCTGACTTTC. Full variable domain (outside the CDR3, taken from reference TRBV5-1 and TRBJ2-6): KAGVTQTPRYLIKTRGQQVTLSCSPISGHRSVSWYQQTPGQGLQFLFEYFSETQRNKGNFPGRFSGRQFSNSRSEMNVSTLELGDSALYLCASTREGGAGANVLTFGAGSRLTVL.